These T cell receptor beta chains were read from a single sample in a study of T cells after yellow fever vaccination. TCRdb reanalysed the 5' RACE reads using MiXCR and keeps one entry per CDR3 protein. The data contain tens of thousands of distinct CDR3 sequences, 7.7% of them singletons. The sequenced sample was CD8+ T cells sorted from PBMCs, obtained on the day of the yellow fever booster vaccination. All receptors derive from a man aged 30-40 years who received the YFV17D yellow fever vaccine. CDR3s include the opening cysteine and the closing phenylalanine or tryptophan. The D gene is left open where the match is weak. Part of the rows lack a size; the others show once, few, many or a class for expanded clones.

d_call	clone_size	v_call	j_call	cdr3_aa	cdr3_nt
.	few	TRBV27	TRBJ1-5	CASREGNQPQHF	TGTGCCAGCAGGGAGGGGAATCAGCCCCAGCATTTT
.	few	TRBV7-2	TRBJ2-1	CASSTPGPIDNEQFF	TGTGCCAGCAGCACCCCGGGGCCCATAGACAATGAGCAGTTCTTC
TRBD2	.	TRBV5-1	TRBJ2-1	CASSLPSGRDNEQFF	TGCGCCAGCAGCTTGCCTAGCGGGAGGGACAATGAGCAGTTCTTC
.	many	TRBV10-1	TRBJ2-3	CASSVAGTDTQYF	TGCGCCAGCAGTGTGGCGGGGACAGATACGCAGTATTTT
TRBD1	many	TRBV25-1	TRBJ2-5	CASSVTGGAGETQYF	TGTGCCAGCAGTGTTACAGGGGGCGCCGGGGAGACCCAGTACTTC
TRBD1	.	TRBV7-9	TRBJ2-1	CASSSGQHNEQFF	TGTGCCAGCAGCTCGGGACAGCACAATGAGCAGTTCTTC
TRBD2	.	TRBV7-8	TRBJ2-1	CASSLAGLGGDEQFF	TGTGCCAGCAGCTTAGCCGGACTAGGCGGTGATGAGCAGTTCTTC
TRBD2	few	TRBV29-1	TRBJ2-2	CSVEGGEGRVGELFF	TGCAGCGTTGAGGGGGGGGAGGGCCGCGTCGGGGAGCTGTTTTTT
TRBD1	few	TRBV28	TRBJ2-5	CASSLGPGTDEVQETQYF	TGTGCCAGCAGTTTAGGCCCCGGGACAGACGAGGTCCAAGAGACCCAGTACTTC
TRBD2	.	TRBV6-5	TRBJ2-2	CASSYGTSGAGELFF	TGTGCCAGCAGTTACGGGACTAGCGGTGCCGGGGAGCTGTTTTTT
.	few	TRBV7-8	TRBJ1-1	CASSSRGGEAFF	TGTGCCAGCAGCTCCCGTGGAGGGGAAGCTTTCTTT
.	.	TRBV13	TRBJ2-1	CASSLEGTLNNEQFF	TGTGCCAGCAGCTTAGAGGGGACGTTAAACAATGAGCAGTTCTTC
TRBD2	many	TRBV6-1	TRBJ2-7	CGSSSGSRYEQYF	TGTGGATCCTCGAGCGGGAGCCGCTACGAGCAGTACTTC
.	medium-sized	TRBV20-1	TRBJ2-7	CSASGSSYEQYF	TGCAGTGCTAGCGGGAGTTCGTACGAGCAGTACTTC
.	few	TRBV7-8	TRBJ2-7	CASSSLVGQGVF	TGTGCCAGCAGTTCGCTGGTAGGGCAAGGCGTATTC
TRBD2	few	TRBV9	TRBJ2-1	CASSKSGTPGSYNEQFF	TGTGCCAGCAGCAAGAGCGGGACTCCGGGGTCCTACAATGAGCAGTTCTTC
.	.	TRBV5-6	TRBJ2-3	CASSHSFTSTDTQYF	TGTGCCAGCAGCCATAGCTTTACTAGCACAGATACGCAGTATTTT
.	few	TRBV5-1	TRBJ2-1	CASSLAMTSEQFF	TGCGCCAGCAGCTTGGCTATGACGAGTGAGCAGTTCTTC
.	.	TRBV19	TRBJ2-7	CASSIVDGQEQYF	TGTGCCAGTAGTATCGTGGACGGGCAAGAGCAGTACTTC